This entry lists 27 T cell receptor beta chains sequenced from one sample in a study of shared clonotypes between healthy human individuals. The assay was immunoSEQ multiplex PCR, and TCRdb's table has in-frame clones only and misses some. The data show millions of clones, roughly nine tenths seen once. The sample was naive CD4+ T cells sorted from blood. The sample's subset: CD45RA+ positively selected. Receptors originate from a man younger than 35 in good health.

The chain employs TRBV6-5 and TRBJ2-3; the D call may be TRBD1 or TRBD2 (5 bases each). The CDR3 contains 15 residues. The V end lost 2 bases, the J end lost 6 bases, and 15 bases lay between the germline ends. Per the germline V gene, CDR1 is MNHEY and CDR2 is SVGAGI. The CDR3 coding sequence is TGTGCCAGCAGTTACCCGGGACCAGCAGGGGATACGCAGTATTTT. Its protein product is CASSYPGPAGDTQYF.

This clone was seen a handful of times. The same CDR3 is also encoded by other DNA sequences in this sample. The CDR3 coding sequence is TGTGCCAGCAGTTTAAGGGGGGGGAACACTGAAGCTTTCTTT. Its translation: CASSLRGGNTEAFF. The chain couples TRBV28 to TRBJ1-1; tentatively, D is TRBD1 (6 bases). The length of the CDR3 is 14 residues. V lost 2 bases and J lost 1, with 8 bases in between. The germline gives CDR1 MDHEN, CDR2 SYDVKM.

This clone has a single count. The V and J genes are TRBV5-4 and TRBJ1-1, with D tentatively TRBD1 (6 bases). The V gene lost 3 bases and the J gene lost 2 bases, with 17 bases spanning the gap. The germline V gene has CDR1 SGHNT and CDR2 YYREEE (reference sequence). The CDR3 is made up of 16 amino acids. For the CDR3, the DNA is TGTGCCAGCAGCTCCGCGCAGAGGGGGGGAAACACTGAAGCTTTCTTT. Translating gives CASSSAQRGGNTEAFF.

The DNA for the CDR3 is TGCGCCAGCGGGGGGGGTGCCGGAGGGAACTACGAGCAGTACTTC. This encodes CASGGGAGGNYEQYF. V gene TRBV4-3 combines with J gene TRBJ2-7; 7 bases line up with TRBD2. The CDR3 has 15 amino acids. J gave up 3 bases and V 8 bases, and 13 bases lay outside the gene matches. Germline CDR1 reads LGHNA; CDR2 reads YSLEER.

J is TRBJ1-2 and V is TRBV6-5, with 9 bases matching TRBD1. Germline values: CDR1 MNHEY, CDR2 SVGAGI. CDR3 length: 13 residues. Germline trimming cut 10 bases from V and 6 bases from J; bases unmatched to any gene: 9. CDR3 sequence: CATHRGQNNGYTF. Written as DNA, the CDR3 is TGTGCCACCCACAGGGGGCAGAATAATGGCTACACCTTC.

The chain joins TRBV7-2 to TRBJ1-3; possibly TRBD1 for D (5 bases). The CDR3 runs to 15 residues. The germline CDR1 and CDR2 sequences are SGHTA and FQGNSA. With 5 bases removed from V and 0 bases from J, the gap between germline ends came to 11 bases. The CDR3 DNA reads as TGTGCCAGCAGCCCTCAGGGCCCCTCTGGAAACACCATATATTTT. It specifies CASSPQGPSGNTIYF.

In regard to this clone: The sample has other DNA sequences that encode this CDR3 too. This chain uses TRBV10-3 with TRBJ1-3; D remains ambiguous. The germline gives CDR1 ENHRY, CDR2 SYGVKD. Trimming cost V 3 bases and J 0 bases, with 9 bases left between them. The CDR3 consists of 15 residues. The CDR3 here is CAISDGLSSGNTIYF. The DNA of the CDR3 is TGTGCCATCAGTGATGGCCTCTCCTCTGGAAACACCATATATTTT.

A remark on this clone: This sample also contains other DNA sequences that code for the same CDR3. The V gene is TRBV6-4, the J gene TRBJ2-3; 7 nucleotides line up with TRBD2. V shed 3 bases and J 2 bases; nucleotides not matched to a gene: 5. The CDR3 covers 15 residues. Germline V gives CDR1 MRHNA, CDR2 SNTAGT. The CDR3 loop is CASSEGLADTDTQYF. DNA of the CDR3: TGTGCCAGCAGTGAAGGGCTAGCGGACACAGATACGCAGTATTTT.

This chain uses TRBV30 with TRBJ1-5; D is uncertain. V lost 1 base, J lost 6 bases, and 10 bases lay in between. The length of the CDR3 is 13 residues. Looked up from germline, CDR1 is GTSNPN and CDR2 is SVGIG (reference sequence). The CDR3 DNA reads TGTGCCTGGAGTGGGGGTCGTGGTCAGCCCCAGCATTTT. Residues: CAWSGGRGQPQHF.

The chain joins TRBV7-9 to TRBJ2-3; D is perhaps TRBD1 or TRBD2 (5 bases each). V was pared by 0 bases and J by 8 bases, with 12 bases between. The germline CDR1 and CDR2 sequences are SEHNR and FQNEAQ (reference sequence). This CDR3 comprises 14 residues. CDR3 region: CASSLAEGPGTQYF. CDR3 sequence (DNA): TGTGCCAGCAGCTTAGCAGAGGGACCCGGTACGCAGTATTTT.

The V and J genes are TRBV7-2 and TRBJ2-1; 7 bases match TRBD2. CDR1 and CDR2 from the germline V gene are SGHTA and FQGNSA. The CDR3 consists of 13 residues. V lost 5 bases and J lost 5; bases outside the gene matches: 3. CDR3 loop: CASSGGVNNEQFF. Written as DNA, the CDR3 is TGTGCCAGCAGCGGGGGGGTGAACAATGAGCAGTTCTTC.

V is TRBV2 and J is TRBJ2-3, with D possibly being TRBD2 (7 bases). Deletions cut 4 bases from V and 4 bases from J, with 12 bases between. The CDR3 is made up of 14 amino acids. Germline loops: CDR1 SNHLY, CDR2 FYNNEI. CDR3 coding DNA: TGTGCCAGCAGTGGTGGGGGGGCCCCAGATACGCAGTATTTT. It is translated as CASSGGGAPDTQYF.

This chain joins TRBV4-2 and TRBJ2-7; possibly TRBD2 for D (6 bases). Trimming removed 1 base at V and 7 bases at J, with 20 bases between. The CDR3 length is 16 residues. CDR1 and CDR2 (germline): LGHNA, YNFKEQ. The CDR3, as DNA: TGTGCCAGCAGCCAAGGGGACTTAGGGACCGGTGTGGAGCAGTACTTC. Translated: CASSQGDLGTGVEQYF.

Concerning this clone: One junction end does not reproduce the germline sequence, and a read error may be involved. V usage is TRBV19 and J usage is TRBJ2-7; the D gene could be TRBD1 or TRBD2 (5 bases each). The germline CDR1 and CDR2 sequences are LNHDA and SQIVND (reference sequence). The CDR3 runs to 15 residues. CDR3: CASSITGTGSSEQYF. CDR3 nucleotides: TGTGCCAGTAGTATAACCGGGACGGGATCCTCCGAGCAGTACTTC. Filled out from reference TRBV19 and TRBJ2-7, the complete variable domain reads DGGITQSPKYLFRKEGQNVTLSCEQNLNHDAMYWYRQDPGQGLRLIYYSQIVNDFQKGDIAEGYSVSREKKESFPLTVTSAQKNPTAFYLCASSITGTGSSEQYFGPGTRLTVT.

This clone appeared a single time. The chain's CDR3 is CASSLGTAANTGELFF. The CDR3 DNA reads as TGTGCCAGCAGCTTAGGGACAGCCGCGAACACCGGGGAGCTGTTTTTT. The chain recombines TRBV11-3 with TRBJ2-2; tentatively, D is TRBD1 (6 bases). This CDR3 has 16 amino acids. CDR1 is SGHNT, CDR2 YENEEA, per germline. Trimming cost V 1 base and J 0 bases, with 9 bases left between them.

The chain carries TRBV29-1 and TRBJ2-7, with 7 bases lining up with TRBD1. J gave up 3 bases and V 4 bases, and 3 bases lay outside the gene matches. The V gene's germline CDR1 is SQVTM and CDR2 ANQGSEA. There are 12 residues in the CDR3. CDR3 in amino acids: CSVVTGLYEQYF. The CDR3 DNA is TGCAGCGTTGTGACAGGGCTCTACGAGCAGTACTTC.

V and J are TRBV6-1 and TRBJ2-1, with 14 nucleotides matching TRBD2. The V gene end was trimmed by 4 bases and the J gene end by 8 bases; junction bases not matched to a gene: 19. The CDR3 spans 20 residues. Germline V gene sequence: CDR1 MNHNS, CDR2 SASEGT. The DNA for the CDR3 is TGTGCCAGCAGTGCCCCCGGGACTATGGGACTAGCGGGAGAGAGATATGAGCAGTTCTTC. Its protein product is CASSAPGTMGLAGERYEQFF.

The chain is built from TRBV7-2 and TRBJ2-2; 9 positions agree with TRBD2. CDR1 SGHTA and CDR2 FQGNSA come from the germline V gene. This CDR3 region has 16 residues. Trimming at V came to 5 bases and at J to 5 bases, leaving 9 bases not matched to a gene. The CDR3 bases are TGTGCCAGCAGCAAAGGACTAGCGCTAGGTACCGGGGAGCTGTTTTTT. It specifies CASSKGLALGTGELFF.

CDR3 sequence reads: CASSFGRTEAFF. DNA for the CDR3: TGTGCCAGCAGTTTTGGACGCACTGAAGCTTTCTTT. This chain connects TRBV6-6 to TRBJ1-1, with D uncertain. The CDR3 has 12 residues. The germline V and J ends were trimmed by 4 bases and 4 bases, with 7 bases remaining between them. Germline CDR1 and CDR2: MNHNY and SVGAGI (reference sequence).

The rearrangement joins TRBV6-5 to TRBJ1-6; the match to TRBD1 covers 8 bases. This CDR3 contains 15 residues. V lost 6 bases to trimming and J lost 7 bases; unmatched junction nucleotides: 8. Germline V gene lookup returns CDR1 MNHEY and CDR2 SVGAGI. This CDR3 reads CASSLLRTGNSPLHF. In DNA form, the CDR3 reads TGTGCCAGCAGCCTATTAAGGACAGGGAATTCACCCCTCCACTTT.

The rearrangement uses TRBV2 and TRBJ1-6; 7 bases are shared with TRBD1. Trimming at V came to 2 bases and at J to 10 bases, leaving 5 bases not matched to a gene. The CDR3 totals 14 residues. Germline values: CDR1 SNHLY, CDR2 FYNNEI. The CDR3 DNA reads TGTGCCAGCAGTGAAAGACAGGGTGGATCACCCCTCCACTTT. Translation gives CASSERQGGSPLHF.

The chain couples TRBV30 to TRBJ2-3; D possibly corresponds to TRBD2 (6 bases). CDR1 GTSNPN and CDR2 SVGIG come from the germline V gene (reference sequence). The V and J ends lost 2 bases and 7 bases respectively, with 16 bases between them. The CDR3 is made up of 14 amino acids. This CDR3 reads CAWSPWDSLNTQYF. CDR3 bases: TGTGCCTGGAGTCCGTGGGACTCCTTGAATACGCAGTATTTT.

The V call is TRBV7-3, the J call TRBJ2-3, with D possibly being TRBD1 or TRBD2 (6 bases each). The CDR3 has 14 amino acids. Per the germline V gene, CDR1 is SGHTA and CDR2 is FQGTGA. V was clipped by 3 bases and J by 4 bases, with 11 bases between them. The CDR3 DNA is TGTGCCAGCAGCTTCGGGGGCCCCGCAGATACGCAGTATTTT. As protein: CASSFGGPADTQYF.

Details on this clone: Within the sample, other DNA sequences also encode this same CDR3. This chain connects TRBV5-1 to TRBJ2-3, with D maybe TRBD1 (6 bases). V was cut by 0 bases and J by 4 bases, with 6 bases left in between. Germline lookup yields CDR1 SGHRS and CDR2 YFSETQ. The CDR3 length is 13 residues. The CDR3 DNA follows: TGCGCCAGCAGCTTGGACAGGGCAGATACGCAGTATTTT. This codes for CASSLDRADTQYF. The full variable domain, its missing parts supplied by reference TRBV5-1 and TRBJ2-3, is KAGVTQTPRYLIKTRGQQVTLSCSPISGHRSVSWYQQTPGQGLQFLFEYFSETQRNKGNFPGRFSGRQFSNSRSEMNVSTLELGDSALYLCASSLDRADTQYFGPGTRLTVL.

The chain recombines TRBV5-1 with TRBJ2-4; weak D call: TRBD1 (7 bases). V was pared by 0 bases and J by 9 bases, with 10 bases between. The CDR3 covers 13 residues. CDR1 and CDR2 (germline): SGHRS, YFSETQ. CDR3 sequence (DNA): TGCGCCAGCAGCTTGGACAGGGGAGGCATTCAGTACTTC. It specifies CASSLDRGGIQYF.

The chain recombines TRBV6-5 with TRBJ2-5; D may match TRBD1 or TRBD2 (6 bases each). Germline V gene sequence: CDR1 MNHEY, CDR2 SVGAGI. The CDR3 contains 15 residues. The V and J ends lost 2 bases and 3 bases respectively, with 13 bases between them. The DNA of the CDR3 is TGTGCCAGCAGTTACGGGGGGCCCCCAAAAGAGACCCAGTACTTC. It codes for CASSYGGPPKETQYF.

This chain links TRBV18 with TRBJ1-1, with D unresolved. The V gene's germline CDR1 is KGHSH and CDR2 LQKENI. The CDR3 contains 11 residues. Trimming pared 7 bases from V and 4 bases from J, leaving 7 bases between. The CDR3 here is CASLRGTEAFF. CDR3 DNA: TGTGCCAGCTTACGGGGCACTGAAGCTTTCTTT.